This entry concerns a single TCR beta chain. The record originates from a study of cytomegalovirus exposure and HLA in healthy donors. Germline CDR1 reads MDHEN; CDR2 reads SYDVKM. The CDR3 has 20 amino acids. V gave up 0 bases and J gave up 0 bases; unmatched junction bases: 11. The PCR ran on 60 Vbeta and 13 Jbeta primers. Assay: immunoSEQ multiplex PCR; the TCRdb copy retains only in-frame clones and omits some. The sample has fewer than 200,000 clones, 81% seen once. What was sequenced was PBMCs. The receptor was derived from a woman in her thirties in good health and CMV-seronegative. V and J are TRBV28 and TRBJ2-5; the match to TRBD1 covers 12 bases. Here the CDR3 DNA reads TGTGCCAGCAGTTTATGGCGGCACAGGGGACAGGGGGCGAACCAAGAGACCCAGTACTTC. Its protein is CASSLWRHRGQGANQETQYF. The entire variable domain, with the rest obtained from reference TRBV28 and TRBJ2-5, is as follows: DVKVTQSSRYLVKRTGEKVFLECVQDMDHENMFWYRQDPGLGLRLIYFSYDVKMKEKGDIPEGYSVSREKKERFSLILESASTNQTSMYLCASSLWRHRGQGANQETQYFGPGTRLLVL.